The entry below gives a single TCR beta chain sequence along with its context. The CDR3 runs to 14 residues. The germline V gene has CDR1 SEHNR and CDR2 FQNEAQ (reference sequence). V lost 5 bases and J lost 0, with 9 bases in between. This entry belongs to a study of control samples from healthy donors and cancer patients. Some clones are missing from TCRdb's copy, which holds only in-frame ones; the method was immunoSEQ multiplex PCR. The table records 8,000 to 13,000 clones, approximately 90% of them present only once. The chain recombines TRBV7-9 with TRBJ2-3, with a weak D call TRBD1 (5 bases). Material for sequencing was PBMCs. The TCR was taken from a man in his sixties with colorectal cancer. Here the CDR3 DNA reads TGTGCCAGCAGCCCCAGGGCTAGCACAGATACGCAGTATTTT. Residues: CASSPRASTDTQYF.